A selection of T cell receptor beta chains follows, all from one sample in a study of blood T cell repertoires in COVID-19. Libraries were prepared by immunoSEQ multiplex PCR; TCRdb keeps only in-frame clonotypes and omits some of them. The repertoire holds about 75,000 clones, approximately 88% seen once, with around 6.7% in the top ten. The sequencing sample was made of peripheral blood. These receptor sequences come from a woman aged 45 to 65 with acute or convalescent COVID-19. CDR3s include the opening cysteine and the closing phenylalanine or tryptophan. D genes are given only for firm matches. Size is omitted from some rows. Given values are once, few, many or a class for expanded clones.

j_call,d_call,v_call,clone_size,cdr3_nt,cdr3_aa
TRBJ2-7,TRBD2,TRBV3-1/TRBV3-2,.,TGTGCCAGCAGCCCGGGGGGGAGGGGTGAGCAGTACTTC,CASSPGGRGEQYF
TRBJ1-5,TRBD1,TRBV7-2,once,TGTGCCAGCAGCTTAGCAGGGGGCAACCAGCCCCAGCATTTT,CASSLAGGNQPQHF
TRBJ1-1,.,TRBV7-9,.,TGTGCCAGCAGACCTTCGACTAGAGTTGTGAACACTGAAGCTTTCTTT,CASRPSTRVVNTEAFF
TRBJ1-2,.,TRBV3-1/TRBV3-2,.,TGTGCCAGCCAGGACATTTCCAACTATGGCTACACCTTC,CASQDISNYGYTF
TRBJ2-7,.,TRBV27,few,TGTGCCAGCAGTGGGGTCAGCGGTTTCGAGCAGTACTTC,CASSGVSGFEQYF
TRBJ2-3,.,TRBV11-2,once,TGTGCCAGCAGCTTTGGGCATAGCACAGATACGCAGTATTTT,CASSFGHSTDTQYF
TRBJ1-6,TRBD1,TRBV5-3,.,TGTGCCAGAAGCGGAGGGGGACAGGGGAATTCACCCCTCCACTTT,CARSGGGQGNSPLHF
TRBJ1-2,.,TRBV5-8,.,TGTGCCAGCTCAAACGCTGGGGGCTACTATGGCTACACCTTC,CASSNAGGYYGYTF
TRBJ2-7,TRBD1,TRBV7-2,.,TGTGCCAGCAGTCTAGCCCCGGGACAGGGCTACGAGCAGTACTTC,CASSLAPGQGYEQYF
TRBJ2-7,.,TRBV30,.,TGTGCCTGGAGTGGAGTCTCCTACGAGCAGTACTTC,CAWSGVSYEQYF
TRBJ2-2,.,TRBV24-1,.,TGTGCCACCAGTGATTTTCGCTGGCCGGGGTTGGACACCGGGGAGCTGTTTTTT,CATSDFRWPGLDTGELFF
TRBJ2-5,.,TRBV3-1/TRBV3-2,.,TGTGCCAGCAGCCCTACCGCCCTTCGTTCAGAGACCCAGTACTTC,CASSPTALRSETQYF
TRBJ1-5,TRBD1,TRBV3-1/TRBV3-2,.,TGTGCCAGCAGCCAAGGGACAGGGCACAATCAGCCCCAGCATTTT,CASSQGTGHNQPQHF
TRBJ2-3,.,TRBV24-1,.,TGTGCCACCAGTGGAACAGAGCCTACAGATACGCAGTATTTT,CATSGTEPTDTQYF
TRBJ2-3,.,TRBV5-1,.,TGCGCCAGCACCCCGGGTCACGCGACAGATACGCAGTATTTT,CASTPGHATDTQYF
TRBJ2-7,TRBD1,TRBV5-6,.,TGTGCCAGCAGCTTGGGAGACAGGGGGGACGAGCAGTACTTC,CASSLGDRGDEQYF
TRBJ2-1,.,TRBV12-3/TRBV12-4,.,TGTGCCAGCAGACGTCCGGGTCAGACTGAGCAGTTCTTC,CASRRPGQTEQFF
TRBJ2-3,.,TRBV6-2/TRBV6-3,few,TGTGCCAGCAGTTACTCACAGGGTATGGTCTCAGATACGCAGTATTTT,CASSYSQGMVSDTQYF
TRBJ1-2,TRBD1,TRBV19,.,TGTGCCAGTAGTTCCGGAGACAGGGAGGCGAAAGGCTATGGCTACACCTTC,CASSSGDREAKGYGYTF
TRBJ2-5,.,TRBV19,.,TGTGCCAGTAGCGGTGGCGGAGAGACCCAGTACTTC,CASSGGGETQYF
TRBJ2-7,TRBD1,TRBV29-1,.,TGCAGCGTTCAAGGACAGACAGGGACCGAGCAGTACTTC,CSVQGQTGTEQYF
TRBJ2-1,TRBD2,TRBV12-5,.,TGTGCTAGTGGTTCGGGACTAGTGGCTGAGCAGTTCTTC,CASGSGLVAEQFF
TRBJ1-4,TRBD1,TRBV7-9,.,TGTGCCAGCGATCCCGGGACAGGGAGTGAAAAACTGTTTTTT,CASDPGTGSEKLFF
TRBJ2-7,TRBD1,TRBV6-5,.,TGTGCCAGCAGAATTGGGACAGCCACCTACGAGCAGTACTTC,CASRIGTATYEQYF
TRBJ2-7,.,TRBV6-5,.,TGTGCCAGCACCGAGACAGGAATGGACGAGCAGTACTTC,CASTETGMDEQYF
TRBJ2-1,TRBD1,TRBV7-2,.,TGTGCCAGCAGCTCCCGGGACAGTCTTTACAATGAGCAGTTCTTC,CASSSRDSLYNEQFF
TRBJ2-3,.,TRBV12-3/TRBV12-4,.,TGTGCCAGCAGGGGGACTCCTTCAGATACGCAGTATTTT,CASRGTPSDTQYF
TRBJ1-1,TRBD1,TRBV6-5,once,TGTGCCAGCAGTTTGGACAGGTTGATCATGAACACTGAAGCTTTCTTT,CASSLDRLIMNTEAFF
TRBJ1-2,TRBD1,TRBV5-5,.,TGTGCCAGCATCTTAGGACAGGGACGGCTCTATGGCTACACCTTC,CASILGQGRLYGYTF
TRBJ1-4,.,TRBV30,.,TGTGCCTGGATTCCCGGCCAGGCCACCACAACTAATGAAAAACTGTTTTTT,CAWIPGQATTTNEKLFF
TRBJ1-6,TRBD1,TRBV27,few,TGTGCCAGCAGTCGACAGGGGGATATGTCACCCCTCCACTTT,CASSRQGDMSPLHF
TRBJ2-7,TRBD1,TRBV6-5,once,TGTGCCAGCAGTTACCAAATAACTACAGGGGGCGAGCAGTACTTC,CASSYQITTGGEQYF
TRBJ1-2,.,TRBV7-9,.,TGTGCCAGCAGTCCTCCCAGTTACTATGGCTACACCTTC,CASSPPSYYGYTF
TRBJ2-1,TRBD1,TRBV3-1/TRBV3-2,.,TGTGCCAGCAGCCGGACAGGGGGCGCGAGGGTCTTCTACAATGAGCAGTTCTTC,CASSRTGGARVFYNEQFF
TRBJ1-2,.,TRBV19,.,TGTGCCAGTAGTCCCTCGTGGGTAGGGGTTGGGAACTATGGCTACACCTTC,CASSPSWVGVGNYGYTF
TRBJ2-7,TRBD2,TRBV6-5,.,TGTGCCAGCAGTCCCCTAGCGGGAGTGTCCTACGAGCAGTACTTT,CASSPLAGVSYEQYF
TRBJ2-3,TRBD2,TRBV6-4,.,TGTGCCAGCAGTGAAGCTGGTGCCGGACTAGCTTGGAATACGCAGTATTTT,CASSEAGAGLAWNTQYF
TRBJ2-3,.,TRBV13,once,TGTGCCAGCAGCGCCGGGACTCCCAACACAGATACGCAGTATTTT,CASSAGTPNTDTQYF
TRBJ2-7,TRBD2,TRBV5-4,.,TGTGCCAGCAGCCCGACGGGCGCGGGGGGTAGCGAGCAGTACTTC,CASSPTGAGGSEQYF
TRBJ2-3,.,TRBV6-1,.,TGTGCCAGCAGTGAGGCGCGGAACCCAACCACAGATACGCAGTATTTT,CASSEARNPTTDTQYF
TRBJ2-1,TRBD1,TRBV7-2,.,TGTGCCAGCAGCGAAGGGGGCTCCATGGGCAATGAGCAGTTCTTC,CASSEGGSMGNEQFF
TRBJ1-1,TRBD1,TRBV30,.,TGTGCCTGGAGGGACAGGGGTTCCACTGAAGCTTTCTTT,CAWRDRGSTEAFF
TRBJ1-2,TRBD1,TRBV6-5,.,TGTGCCAGCAGTTACCGGGACAGGAGTTATGGCTACACCTTC,CASSYRDRSYGYTF
TRBJ1-4,.,TRBV29-1,few,TGCAGCGTCCAGGGCGGGGGAACTAATGAAAAACTGTTTTTT,CSVQGGGTNEKLFF
TRBJ2-1,TRBD1,TRBV27,.,TGTGCCAGCAGTTCCACCTCGGGACAGAACTACAATGAGCAGTTCTTC,CASSSTSGQNYNEQFF
TRBJ2-2,.,TRBV7-3,.,TGTGCCAGCAGCTTCGGCGGCACCGGGGAGCTGTTTTTT,CASSFGGTGELFF
TRBJ1-1,.,TRBV7-9,.,TGTGCCAGCAGCTTAGAATTAGGGGCTGAAGCTTTCTTT,CASSLELGAEAFF
TRBJ1-1,.,TRBV5-1,.,TGCGCCAGCAGCGTGGACGGGAGAACTGAAGCTTTCTTT,CASSVDGRTEAFF
TRBJ2-5,.,TRBV4-3,.,TGCGCCAGCAGCCAAGAAGTTCTCCTAAAAGAGACCCAGTACTTC,CASSQEVLLKETQYF